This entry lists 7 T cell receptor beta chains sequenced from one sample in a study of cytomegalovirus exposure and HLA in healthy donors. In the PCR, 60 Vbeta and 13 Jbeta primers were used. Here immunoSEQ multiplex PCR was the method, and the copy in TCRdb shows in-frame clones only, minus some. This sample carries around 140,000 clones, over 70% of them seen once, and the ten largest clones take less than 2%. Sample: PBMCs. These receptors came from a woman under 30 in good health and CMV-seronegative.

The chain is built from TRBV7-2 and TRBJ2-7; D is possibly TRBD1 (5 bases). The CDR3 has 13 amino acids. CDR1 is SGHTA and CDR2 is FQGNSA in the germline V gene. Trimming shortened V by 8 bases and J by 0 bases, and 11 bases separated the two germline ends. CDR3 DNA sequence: TGTGCCAGCGGGGCGTACAACTCCTACGAGCAGTACTTC. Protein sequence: CASGAYNSYEQYF. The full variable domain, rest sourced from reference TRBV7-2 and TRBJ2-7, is GAGVSQSPSNKVTEKGKDVELRCDPISGHTALYWYRQSLGQGLEFLIYFQGNSAPDKSGLPSDRFSAERTGGSVSTLTIQRTQQEDSAVYLCASGAYNSYEQYFGPGTRLTVT.

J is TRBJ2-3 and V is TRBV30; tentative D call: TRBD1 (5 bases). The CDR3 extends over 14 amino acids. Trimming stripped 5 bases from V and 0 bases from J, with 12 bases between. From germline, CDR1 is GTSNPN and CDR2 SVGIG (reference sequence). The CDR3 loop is CAWGAEPSTDTQYF. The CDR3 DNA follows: TGTGCCTGGGGGGCCGAGCCTAGCACAGATACGCAGTATTTT.

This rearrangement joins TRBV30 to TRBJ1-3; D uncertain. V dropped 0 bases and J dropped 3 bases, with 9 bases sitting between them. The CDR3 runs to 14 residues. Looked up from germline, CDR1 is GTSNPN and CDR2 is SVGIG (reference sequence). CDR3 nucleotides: TGTGCCTGGAGTGTCGGGGAAGGTGGAAACACCATATATTTT. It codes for CAWSVGEGGNTIYF.

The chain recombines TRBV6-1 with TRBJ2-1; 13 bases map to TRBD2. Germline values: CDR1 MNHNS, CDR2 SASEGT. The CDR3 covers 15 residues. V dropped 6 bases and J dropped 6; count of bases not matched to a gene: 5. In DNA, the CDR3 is TGTGCCAGCAGACTTAGACTAGCGGGAGGCAATGAGCAGTTCTTC. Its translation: CASRLRLAGGNEQFF.

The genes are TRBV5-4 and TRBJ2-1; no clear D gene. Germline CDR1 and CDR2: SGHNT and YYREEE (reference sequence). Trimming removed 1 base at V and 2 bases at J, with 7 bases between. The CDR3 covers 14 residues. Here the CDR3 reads CASSLQSTYNEQFF. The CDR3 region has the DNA TGTGCCAGCAGCTTGCAGTCAACCTACAATGAGCAGTTCTTC.

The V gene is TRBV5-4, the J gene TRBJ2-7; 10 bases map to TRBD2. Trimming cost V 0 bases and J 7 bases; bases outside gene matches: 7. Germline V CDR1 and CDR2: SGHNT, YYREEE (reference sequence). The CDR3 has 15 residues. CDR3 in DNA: TGTGCCAGCAGCTTGGGTCTAGCGGGAGCACAAGAGCAGTACTTC. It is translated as CASSLGLAGAQEQYF. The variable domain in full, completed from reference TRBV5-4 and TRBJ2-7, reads ETGVTQSPTHLIKTRGQQVTLRCSSQSGHNTVSWYQQALGQGPQFIFQYYREEENGRGNFPPRFSGLQFPNYSSELNVNALELDDSALYLCASSLGLAGAQEQYFGPGTRLTVT.

The DNA for the CDR3 is TGCGCCAGCAGTGAGTCGATCGGTTCCAGGGGGAGCGGCTACACCTTC. Its translation is CASSESIGSRGSGYTF. This chain links TRBV10-1 with TRBJ1-2; the match to TRBD1 covers 7 bases. This CDR3 is built from 16 residues. Germline CDR1 is WNHNN and CDR2 is SYGVQD (reference sequence). Germline trimming cut 0 bases from V and 8 bases from J; bases unmatched to any gene: 12.